This entry lists 20 T cell receptor beta chains sequenced from one sample in a study of Ad26.COV2.S vaccination and SARS-CoV-2 variants (dated by TCRdb to the early 2020s). This specimen's treatment or condition label, interpreted: 15 to 20 received Ad26.COV2.S at low or high dose, single or two shots; about 5 received placebo; per-sample allocation not given. Repertoires of vaccine and placebo recipients were sequenced from samples taken on day 63 after the first injection. The library was generated by the immunoSEQ multiplex PCR assay. Held by TCRdb, this immuneACCESS table contains in-frame sequences only and omits some clones. Under half of the omission traces to an unresolved V gene where checked; the cause of the rest is unknown. Within this sample are hundreds of thousands of clones, with nearly 90% of them counted one time only. The ten largest clones add up to roughly 2.5% of the sample.

This specimen consisted of peripheral blood, obtained in a trial of Ad26.COV2.S vaccine versus placebo. The receptors shown here come from a person aged 18 to 59 who received the Ad26.COV2.S COVID-19 vaccine or a placebo.

This chain links TRBV25-1 with TRBJ1-2; D not resolved. V dropped 3 bases and J dropped 0 bases, with 8 bases sitting between them. Per the germline V gene, CDR1 is MGHDK and CDR2 is SYGVNS. The CDR3 extends over 14 amino acids. CDR3 protein: CASSDWLANYGYTF. The CDR3 DNA follows: TGTGCCAGCAGTGATTGGTTAGCTAACTATGGCTACACCTTC.

The genes are TRBV11-3 and TRBJ1-2; D perhaps matches TRBD1 (5 bases). V was shortened by 4 bases and J by 6 bases, with 12 bases between the two germline ends. Looked up from germline, CDR1 is SGHNT and CDR2 is YENEEA. The CDR3 is 13 amino acids. CDR3 nucleotides: TGTGCCAGCAGCTCCCGTTGGGGGGATGGCTACACCTTC. Amino acid sequence: CASSSRWGDGYTF. Based on the CDR3 plus reference TRBV11-3 and TRBJ1-2, the full variable domain is EAGVVQSPRYKIIEKKQPVAFWCNPISGHNTLYWYLQNLGQGPELLIRYENEEAVDDSQLPKDRFSAERLKGVDSTLKIQPAELGDSAVYLCASSSRWGDGYTFGSGTRLTVV.

The sample holds one count of this clone. The chain combines TRBV27 with TRBJ2-1; 9 bases align to TRBD2. From germline, CDR1 is MNHEY and CDR2 SMNVEV (reference sequence). J gave up 8 bases and V 1 base, and 9 bases lay outside the gene matches. The CDR3 contains 16 residues. The CDR3 DNA follows: TGTGCCAGCAGTTTATGGTTTGGCGGGGGGGCCGATGAGCAGTTCTTC. Translating gives CASSLWFGGGADEQFF.

The chain carries TRBV5-1 and TRBJ2-5; D is uncertain. The CDR3 is 13 residues long. V lost 1 base to trimming and J lost 5 bases, with 9 bases between them. CDR1 is SGHRS, CDR2 YFSETQ, per germline. CDR3 in DNA: TGCGCCAGCAGCTTGAATGGAAGGGAGACCCAGTACTTC. Protein product: CASSLNGRETQYF.

The genes are TRBV7-2 and TRBJ2-5; D is uncertain. The CDR3 extends over 13 amino acids. Germline CDR1 is SGHTA and CDR2 is FQGNSA. Between the trimmed V and J ends, which lost 2 bases and 4 bases, there was a span of 8 bases. This CDR3 is CASSLWVGETQYF. The CDR3 coding sequence is TGTGCCAGCAGCTTATGGGTGGGAGAGACCCAGTACTTC. The full variable domain, with the rest looked up from reference TRBV7-2 and TRBJ2-5, is GAGVSQSPSNKVTEKGKDVELRCDPISGHTALYWYRQSLGQGLEFLIYFQGNSAPDKSGLPSDRFSAERTGGSVSTLTIQRTQQEDSAVYLCASSLWVGETQYFGPGTRLLVL.

The chain links TRBV13 to TRBJ2-7; 7 bases align to TRBD2. V lost 2 bases and J lost 3; bases outside the gene matches: 4. Germline CDR1 and CDR2: PRHDT and FYEKMQ (reference sequence). The CDR3 contains 14 residues. This chain's CDR3 is CASSLLADSYEQYV. The CDR3 DNA reads TGTGCCAGCAGCTTACTAGCGGATAGCTACGAGCAGTACGTC.

In the case of this clone: Other nucleotide sequences from this sample produce the same CDR3. This chain joins TRBV5-1 and TRBJ1-2; D not certain. CDR1 SGHRS and CDR2 YFSETQ come from the germline V gene. The CDR3 totals 13 residues. V was cut by 0 bases and J by 5 bases, with 8 bases left in between. CDR3 nucleotide sequence: TGCGCCAGCAGCTTGGGGGTTTCTTATGGCTACACCTTC. Its protein product is CASSLGVSYGYTF.

This clone was seen a few times. CDR3 sequence: CASSFRNTEAFF. The CDR3 region has the DNA TGTGCCAGCAGTTTTCGGAACACTGAAGCTTTCTTT. The gene calls are TRBV12-3 or TRBV12-4 and TRBJ1-1; D gene uncertain. With 3 bases removed from V and 1 base from J, the gap between germline ends came to 3 bases. This CDR3 contains 12 residues.

The chain combines TRBV5-4 with TRBJ1-1; TRBD1 matches 7 bases. Germline V gene lookup returns CDR1 SGHNT and CDR2 YYREEE (reference sequence). Trimming removed 4 bases from V and 5 bases from J; junction bases left unmatched: 8. The CDR3 extends over 14 amino acids. The CDR3 sequence: CASSGGRGYTEAFF. Here the CDR3 DNA reads TGTGCCAGCAGCGGGGGCAGGGGGTATACTGAAGCTTTCTTT.

The chain uses TRBV28 and TRBJ2-2, with TRBD1 matching over 7 bases. The CDR3 runs to 14 residues. V trimming: 10 bases; J trimming: 5 bases; junction bases outside the gene matches: 10. Germline lookup yields CDR1 MDHEN and CDR2 SYDVKM. The CDR3 region has the DNA TGTGCCATCGGAAGGGGGCAGGGTACCGGGGAGCTGTTTTTT. The encoded protein is CAIGRGQGTGELFF.

The chain has TRBV18 and TRBJ1-3; no clear D. Trimming removed 3 bases at V and 1 base at J, with 10 bases between. The CDR3 extends over 15 amino acids. Germline V CDR1 and CDR2: KGHSH, LQKENI. This CDR3 reads CASSPLEGSGNTIYF. As DNA, the CDR3 is TGTGCCAGCTCACCGTTGGAGGGATCTGGAAACACCATATATTTT.

This CDR3 reads CASSDMYNEQFF. For the CDR3, the DNA is TGCGCCAGCAGTGATATGTACAATGAGCAGTTCTTC. The rearrangement uses TRBV10-2 and TRBJ2-1; D is ambiguous. Per germline, CDR1 WSHSY and CDR2 SAAADI. The germline V and J ends were trimmed by 3 bases and 4 bases, with 4 bases remaining between them. CDR3 size: 12 residues.

V is TRBV5-1 and J is TRBJ2-1; the match to TRBD1 covers 7 bases. This CDR3 contains 16 residues. Germline values: CDR1 SGHRS, CDR2 YFSETQ. With V trimmed by 4 bases and J by 7 bases, 14 bases remained unmatched. The CDR3 sequence is CASSRIPGTAPNEQFF. The CDR3 region has the DNA TGCGCCAGCAGCCGTATTCCCGGGACAGCTCCAAATGAGCAGTTCTTC.

CDR3 coding DNA: TGTGCCAGCAGTCTCATGGGGGGCTCCTACAATGAGCAGTTCTTC. Amino acids: CASSLMGGSYNEQFF. The chain carries TRBV5-6 and TRBJ2-1; D perhaps matches TRBD2 (6 bases). The CDR3 runs to 15 residues. Trimming removed 5 bases from V and 0 bases from J, with 12 bases in between. Germline values: CDR1 SGHDT, CDR2 YYEEEE.

The V call is TRBV15, the J call TRBJ2-3, with D unclear. Germline V gene sequence: CDR1 LNHNV, CDR2 YYDKDF (reference sequence). V lost 6 bases and J lost 1, with 11 bases in between. This CDR3 spans 14 amino acids. CDR3 sequence: CATRGSQRTDTQYF. CDR3 nucleotide sequence: TGTGCCACCAGGGGCAGTCAACGCACAGATACGCAGTATTTT.

The V gene is TRBV15, the J gene TRBJ2-7, with D maybe TRBD1 (6 bases). Trimming pared 1 base from V and 0 bases from J, leaving 13 bases between. This CDR3 spans 16 amino acids. Germline loops: CDR1 LNHNV, CDR2 YYDKDF (reference sequence). In DNA, the CDR3 is TGTGCCACCAGCAGAGCAGGGGACGATAGCTCCTACGAGCAGTACGTC. Translating it yields CATSRAGDDSSYEQYV.

In its sample, this clone was seen a few times. The J gene is TRBJ1-2, the V gene TRBV5-6; D is uncertain. V was cut by 4 bases and J by 0 bases, with 7 bases left in between. The CDR3 sequence is 13 residues long. Per germline, CDR1 SGHDT and CDR2 YYEEEE. The DNA for the CDR3 is TGTGCCAGCAGCCCGTGGGCTAACTATGGCTACACCTTC. Protein sequence: CASSPWANYGYTF.

The V gene is TRBV11-1, the J gene TRBJ2-5, with D unclear. V was cut by 5 bases and J by 5 bases, with 9 bases left in between. The CDR3 has 12 residues. Germline CDR1 and CDR2: SGHAT and FQDESV (reference sequence). The CDR3 DNA sequence: TGTGCCAGCAGCCCCTACAGTGAGACCCAGTACTTC. This sequence encodes CASSPYSETQYF.

The rearrangement links TRBV6-6 to TRBJ1-1, with D maybe TRBD1 (5 bases). Between the trimmed V and J ends, which lost 6 bases and 4 bases, there was a span of 18 bases. CDR1 is MNHNY and CDR2 is SVGAGI in the germline V gene (reference sequence). The CDR3 runs to 15 residues. CDR3 DNA: TGTGCCAGCAGACGGGACTTAAGTTGGGGCACTGAAGCTTTCTTT. Residues: CASRRDLSWGTEAFF.

V gene TRBV9 combines with J gene TRBJ2-7; D is undetermined. Germline V gene lookup returns CDR1 SGDLS and CDR2 YYNGEE. The CDR3 totals 14 residues. The ends were cut back, 0 bases at V and 2 bases at J, with 9 bases in the middle. The CDR3, as DNA: TGTGCCAGCAGCGTAGACCTGGGTCCCTACGAGCAGTACTTC. It translates to CASSVDLGPYEQYF.